This T cell receptor beta chain came from a study of blood T cell repertoires in COVID-19. Study-level background: Researchers got acute and convalescent COVID-19 samples from the United States, Italy and Spain. PBMCs, B-cell-depleted T cells, or T cells were the source of the cDNA or gDNA that made up the material.

Under the authors' procedure: Estimation of nucleated cell counts was performed using reference gene primer amplification. The assay was immunoSEQ multiplex PCR, and TCRdb's table has in-frame clones only and misses some. Clonal size and the V and J genes are those of that table, whereas D and trimming came from the DNA. The sample consists of approximately 120,000 clones, 90% to 95% of them appearing once. In Seattle, patients joined the study during active infection and were tracked longitudinally. The germline gives CDR1 KGHSH, CDR2 LQKENI. The CDR3 covers 15 residues. The V end was cut by 3 bases, the J end by 2 bases, with 14 bases between.

The specimen sequenced was peripheral blood. The source of this sequence is a man aged 50-59 years with COVID-19, enrolled during active disease. J is TRBJ2-7 and V is TRBV18; maybe TRBD1 (6 bases). CDR3 amino acids: CASSPGQTATYEQYF. The CDR3, as DNA: TGTGCCAGCTCACCTGGACAGACCGCTACCTACGAGCAGTACTTC.